These 23 T cell receptor beta chains were sequenced from one sample in a study. The sorted Tregs were CD4+CD25+CD127-/low cells. Via MiXCR, TCRdb re-called the 5' RACE reads, giving one row per CDR3 protein. The sample yields 12,000 or so distinct CDR3 sequences, roughly half seen once. Specimen: tumor-infiltrating Tregs sorted from the breast tumor. These receptors all come from a female donor with breast cancer.

V and J are TRBV6-5 and TRBJ1-2, with D possibly being TRBD1 (6 bases). CDR3 length: 19 residues. V lost 3 bases and J lost 6, with 29 bases in between. Germline V CDR1 and CDR2: MNHEY, SVGAGI. The CDR3 protein is CASSYLVSSLGGTRNGYTF. CDR3 coding DNA: TGTGCCAGCAGTTATCTAGTTTCGAGTCTAGGGGGGACGAGGAATGGCTACACCTTC.

V is TRBV2 and J is TRBJ1-4; 7 bases fit TRBD1. With V trimmed by 5 bases and J by 5 bases, 5 bases remained unmatched. This CDR3 has 14 residues. CDR1 SNHLY and CDR2 FYNNEI come from the germline V gene. Here the CDR3 reads CASSQQGINEKLFF. CDR3 nucleotides: TGTGCCAGCAGTCAACAGGGGATAAATGAAAAACTGTTTTTT.

The V gene is TRBV20-1, the J gene TRBJ2-5; D possibly corresponds to TRBD1 (5 bases). CDR1 and CDR2 (germline): DFQATT, SNEGSKA (reference sequence). This CDR3 region has 14 residues. Deletions cut 6 bases from V and 4 bases from J, with 18 bases between. In DNA form, the CDR3 reads TGCAGTGCCGAAACTACTCAAGACAGAGAGACCCAGTACTTC. It specifies CSAETTQDRETQYF.

The chain joins TRBV12-3 or TRBV12-4 to TRBJ1-2, with TRBD1 matching 9 bases. This CDR3 is 15 amino acids long. Trimming took 1 base from V and 4 from J; bases not matched to a gene: 4. The CDR3, as DNA: TGTGCCAGCAGTTTAGATACAGGGGGCAGCTATGGCTACACCTTC. This gives the protein CASSLDTGGSYGYTF.

The rearrangement links TRBV6-1 to TRBJ2-7; 8 nucleotides match TRBD1. Germline V gene lookup returns CDR1 MNHNS and CDR2 SASEGT. J lost 3 bases, V lost 6 bases, and 10 bases had no gene match. CDR3 length: 15 residues. CDR3: CASSETGGTFYEQYV. In nucleotides, the CDR3 is TGTGCCAGCAGCGAAACAGGGGGTACCTTCTACGAGCAGTACGTC.

J is TRBJ2-4 and V is TRBV7-8; D gene unclear. V was clipped by 5 bases and J by 5 bases, with 10 bases between them. The CDR3 consists of 13 residues. Germline V gene sequence: CDR1 SGHVS, CDR2 FQNEAQ. CDR3 residues: CASSLLRQNIQYF. The CDR3 DNA sequence: TGTGCCAGCAGCCTATTGAGGCAAAACATTCAGTACTTC.

The chain is built from TRBV6-4 and TRBJ2-2; TRBD1 is a possible D gene (5 bases). CDR1 is MRHNA, CDR2 SNTAGT, per germline. The CDR3 contains 13 residues. V was clipped by 3 bases and J by 4 bases, with 6 bases between them. CDR3 sequence: CASSDRGTGELFF. The CDR3 nucleotides are TGTGCCAGCAGTGATAGGGGCACCGGGGAGCTGTTTTTT.

The V call is TRBV6-2 or TRBV6-3, the J call TRBJ1-5; 7 nucleotides match TRBD1. Germline CDR1 MNHEY, CDR2 SVGEGT. V gave up 4 bases and J gave up 4 bases; unmatched junction bases: 7. The CDR3 covers 15 residues. CDR3 sequence reads: CASSSERTGNQPQHF. The CDR3 DNA is TGTGCCAGCAGTTCCGAACGGACAGGAAATCAGCCCCAGCATTTT.

In DNA, the CDR3 is TGCGCCAGCAGCCGGGACCTCAATTCACCCCTCCACTTT. Amino acid sequence: CASSRDLNSPLHF. The chain has TRBV5-1 and TRBJ1-6; D might be TRBD1 (5 bases). V lost 4 bases, J lost 7 bases, and 9 bases lay in between. Germline V lookup: CDR1 SGHRS, CDR2 YFSETQ. There are 13 residues in the CDR3.

The chain employs TRBV12-3 or TRBV12-4 and TRBJ2-6; the D is unclear. The length of the CDR3 is 15 residues. The ends were cut back, 3 bases at V and 0 bases at J, with 6 bases in the middle. The DNA for the CDR3 is TGTGCCAGCAGTTTGCGAGGCTCTGGGGCCAACGTCCTGACTTTC. It encodes CASSLRGSGANVLTF.

The V call is TRBV6-1, the J call TRBJ1-1; D remains unclear. V shed 4 bases and J shed 3 bases, with 9 bases lying between them. Germline-derived CDR1 and CDR2 are MNHNS and SASEGT. This CDR3 is built from 13 residues. The CDR3 DNA follows: TGTGCCAGCAGTGGATGGCCGGACACTGAAGCTTTCTTT. It translates to CASSGWPDTEAFF.

In the case of this clonotype: At one boundary the junction diverges from the germline segment, which might be a read error. The chain employs TRBV7-7 and TRBJ2-1; 10 positions match TRBD2. In germline, CDR1 is SSHAT, CDR2 FNYEAQ (reference sequence). The CDR3 has 16 residues. The CDR3 spells CASSAAGTSAYNEQFF. The CDR3 DNA is TGTGCTAGCAGCGCAGCCGGGACTAGCGCTTACAATGAGCAGTTCTTC. The full variable domain, completed using reference TRBV7-7 and TRBJ2-1, is GAGVSQSPRYKVTKRGQDVTLRCDPISSHATLYWYQQALGQGPEFLTYFNYEAQPDKSGLPSDRFSAERPEGSISTLTIQRTEQRDSAMYRCASSAAGTSAYNEQFFGPGTRLTVL.

The chain couples TRBV20-1 to TRBJ1-5; D call uncertain. Germline V gene data show CDR1 as DFQATT and CDR2 as SNEGSKA (reference sequence). The CDR3 contains 17 residues. Trimming removed 2 bases from V and 7 bases from J, with 24 bases in between. The CDR3 coding sequence is TGCAGTGCTAGATACGCAGACATAACGCCGGGGAAACAGCCCCAGCATTTT. Amino acids: CSARYADITPGKQPQHF.

The chain is built from TRBV20-1 and TRBJ2-5; TRBD2 matches at 8 bases. Germline CDR1 is DFQATT and CDR2 is SNEGSKA (reference sequence). The CDR3 is 14 amino acids. Unmatched junction bases numbered 6, after V lost 4 bases and J lost 2 bases. As DNA, the CDR3 is TGCAGTGCTACAGCCGGGACTAGTCAAGAGACCCAGTACTTC. Amino acids: CSATAGTSQETQYF.

This clonotype appeared a few times. The V call is TRBV20-1, the J call TRBJ2-1; tentatively, D is TRBD2 (5 bases). Deletions cut 2 bases from V and 5 bases from J, with 13 bases between. The length of the CDR3 is 14 residues. The V gene's germline CDR1 is DFQATT and CDR2 SNEGSKA (reference sequence). The CDR3 region is CSARSGSRDNEQFF. The CDR3 DNA is TGCAGTGCTAGAAGCGGTTCCAGAGACAATGAGCAGTTCTTC.

This sequence joins TRBV29-1 and TRBJ1-2; a weak D match, TRBD1 (5 bases). The CDR3 is 16 residues long. Looked up from germline, CDR1 is SQVTM and CDR2 is ANQGSEA. Trimming removed 2 bases from V and 6 bases from J, with 22 bases in between. CDR3 sequence reads: CSVETQGVPTPNGYTF. In nucleotides, the CDR3 is TGCAGCGTTGAAACTCAAGGGGTTCCCACTCCTAATGGCTACACCTTC.

Points on this clonotype: One base away lies a much larger clone, so this may be a sequencing read error. V and J are TRBV5-1 and TRBJ2-7; 11 bases fit TRBD2. The CDR3 runs 14 residues. V dropped 4 bases and J dropped 7; count of bases not matched to a gene: 7. In germline, CDR1 is SGHRS, CDR2 YFSETQ. This chain's CDR3 is CASSLGLADNEQYF. The CDR3 DNA sequence: TGCGCCAGCAGCCTGGGACTAGCGGACAATGAGCAGTACTTC.

The chain combines TRBV7-2 with TRBJ1-5, with D unresolved. The ends were cut back, 4 bases at V and 2 bases at J, with 15 bases in the middle. In germline, CDR1 is SGHTA, CDR2 FQGNSA. This CDR3 comprises 16 residues. CDR3 nucleotides: TGTGCCAGCAGCTCCCGGCCCTCCGTCGGCAATCAGCCCCAGCATTTT. Encoded protein: CASSSRPSVGNQPQHF.

This clonotype came up a few times. The chain couples TRBV12-3 or TRBV12-4 to TRBJ2-3; D is uncertain. This CDR3 has 12 amino acids. Trimming shortened V by 5 bases and J by 10 bases, and 13 bases separated the two germline ends. This CDR3 reads CASSTQDLAQYF. The CDR3 DNA reads as TGTGCCAGCAGTACACAAGATTTGGCGCAGTATTTT.

The chain employs TRBV20-1 and TRBJ2-7; no firm D call. Trimming left V 0 bases short and J 1 base short, with 7 bases between. Germline lookup yields CDR1 DFQATT and CDR2 SNEGSKA (reference sequence). The CDR3 totals 13 residues. The CDR3 DNA reads as TGCAGTGCTAGAGAAGGCGGTTCCTACGAGCAGTACGTC. This sequence encodes CSAREGGSYEQYV.

The V gene is TRBV7-2, the J gene TRBJ1-5; no clear D. The V and J ends lost 3 bases and 6 bases respectively, with 6 bases between them. The germline V gene has CDR1 SGHTA and CDR2 FQGNSA. This CDR3 has 12 amino acids. The CDR3 loop reads CASSFAGQPQHF. Here the CDR3 DNA reads TGTGCCAGCAGCTTCGCGGGTCAGCCCCAGCATTTT.

This chain links TRBV20-1 with TRBJ2-4; D could derive from TRBD1 or TRBD2 (5 bases each). The CDR3 covers 14 residues. Trimming pared 3 bases from V and 0 bases from J, leaving 9 bases between. Germline CDR1 and CDR2: DFQATT and SNEGSKA (reference sequence). The CDR3 is CSARGDIAKNIQYF. For the CDR3, the DNA is TGCAGTGCTAGGGGGGATATAGCCAAAAACATTCAGTACTTC.

The V gene is TRBV28, the J gene TRBJ1-2; 7 bases match TRBD1. V lost 6 bases to trimming and J lost 4 bases; unmatched junction nucleotides: 5. The CDR3 runs 13 residues. Germline V gene sequence: CDR1 MDHEN, CDR2 SYDVKM. CDR3 region: CASREGQFYGYTF. The CDR3 DNA sequence: TGTGCCAGCAGGGAGGGACAGTTCTATGGCTACACCTTC.